This T cell receptor beta chain was observed in a study of T cell responses to AZD1222 COVID-19 vaccine. Germline-derived CDR1 and CDR2 are LNHDA and SQIVND (reference sequence). Trimming shortened V by 4 bases and J by 1 base, and 10 bases separated the two germline ends. This CDR3 contains 14 residues. Here immunoSEQ multiplex PCR was the method, and the copy in TCRdb shows in-frame clones only, minus some. Here the sample spans approximately 100,000 clones, about 89% being singletons. Note on this clone: No antigen is known for it.

Study conclusions and caveats: Spike-specific TCR breadth and depth grew following two AZD1222 doses.

Source: peripheral blood, taken 28 days after the second dose of the MenACWY control vaccine. The chain joins TRBV19 to TRBJ1-2, with TRBD1 as a possible D gene (6 bases). This TCR was sampled from an adult who received the MenACWY meningococcal vaccine as a control. DNA of the CDR3: TGTGCCAGTAGTAACTGGACAGTTAACTATGGCTACACCTTC. Translating it yields CASSNWTVNYGYTF.